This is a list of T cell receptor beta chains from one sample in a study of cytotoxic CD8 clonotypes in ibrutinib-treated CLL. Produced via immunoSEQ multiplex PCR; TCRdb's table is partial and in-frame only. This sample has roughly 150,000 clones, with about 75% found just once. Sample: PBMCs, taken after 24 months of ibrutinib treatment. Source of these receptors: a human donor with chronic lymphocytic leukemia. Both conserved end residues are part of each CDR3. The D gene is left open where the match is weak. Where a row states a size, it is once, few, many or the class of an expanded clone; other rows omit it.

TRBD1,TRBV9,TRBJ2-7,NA,TGTGCCAGCAGCGCGGCACAGGGGAGTCCCTACGAGCAGTACTTC,CASSAAQGSPYEQYF
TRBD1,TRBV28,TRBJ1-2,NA,TGTGCCAGCAGCAAGGGGGCCTATGGCTACACCTTC,CASSKGAYGYTF
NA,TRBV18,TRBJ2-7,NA,TGTGCCAGCTCACAGGCCTACGAGCAGTACTTC,CASSQAYEQYF
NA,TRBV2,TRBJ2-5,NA,TGTGCCAGCAGCCCCCAGGGGAGGGCCCAGGAGACCCAGTACTTC,CASSPQGRAQETQYF
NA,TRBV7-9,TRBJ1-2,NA,TGTGCCAGCAGCTTAGGGGGAGTCAACTATGGCTACACCTTC,CASSLGGVNYGYTF
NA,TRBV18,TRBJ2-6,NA,TGTGCCAGCTCAGCACGAGGGGGGGACTCTGGGGCCAACGTCCTGACTTTC,CASSARGGDSGANVLTF
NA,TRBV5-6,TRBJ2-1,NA,TGTGCCAGCAGCTCAGATTTGGGGTACAATGAGCAGTTCTTC,CASSSDLGYNEQFF
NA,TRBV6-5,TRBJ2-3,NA,TGTGCCAGCAGTTACGCGGGCAGGGGCACGGATACGCAGTATTTT,CASSYAGRGTDTQYF
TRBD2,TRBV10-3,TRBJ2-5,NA,TGTGCCATCAGTGACCCTGGGGCTAGCGGCCAAGAGACCCAGTACTTC,CAISDPGASGQETQYF
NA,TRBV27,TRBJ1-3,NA,TGTGCCAGCAGTGTCAAGAGCTCTGGAAACACCATATATTTT,CASSVKSSGNTIYF
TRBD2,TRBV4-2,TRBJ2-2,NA,TGTGCCAGCAGCCAAGAGGGACTAGCGGGCGGGGAGCTGTTTTTT,CASSQEGLAGGELFF
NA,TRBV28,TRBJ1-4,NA,TGTGCCAGCAGTTCCGGCGACAGTAAACTGTTTTTT,CASSSGDSKLFF
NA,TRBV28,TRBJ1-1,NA,TGTGCCAGCAGTCCCCCTGCGAACACTGAAGCTTTCTTT,CASSPPANTEAFF
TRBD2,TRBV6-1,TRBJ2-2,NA,TGTGCCAGCAGTGAAGGCGGGGGGTGGGGCACCGGGGAGCTGTTTTTT,CASSEGGGWGTGELFF
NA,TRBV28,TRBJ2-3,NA,TGTGCCAGCAGTTTACGGGGCGGCCTAACAGATACGCAGTATTTT,CASSLRGGLTDTQYF
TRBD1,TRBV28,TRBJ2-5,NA,TGTGCCAGCTCCAAGGGGGCTCGAGGGGAGACCCAGTACTTC,CASSKGARGETQYF
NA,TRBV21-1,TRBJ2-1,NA,TGTGCCAGAACCGGGACAGGGTACAATGAGCAGTTCTTC,CARTGTGYNEQFF
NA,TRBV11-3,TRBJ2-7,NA,TGTGCCAGCAGCTTAGGTGGCTCCTACGAGCAGTACTTC,CASSLGGSYEQYF
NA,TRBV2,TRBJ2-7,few,TGTGCCAGCAGCCGGGACACCGCATCCTACGAGCAGTACTTC,CASSRDTASYEQYF
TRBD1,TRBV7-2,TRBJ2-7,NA,TGTGCCAGCAGCTTACTCGGGACAGGGCGCTCCTACGAGCAGTACTTC,CASSLLGTGRSYEQYF
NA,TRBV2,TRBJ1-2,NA,TGTGCCAGCAGTGATTTGGGGGCTGGGTATGGCTACACCTTC,CASSDLGAGYGYTF
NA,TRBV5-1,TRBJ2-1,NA,TGCGCCAGCAGCTTGGCCGGAGGGTGGGGGGCCAATGAGCAGTTCTTC,CASSLAGGWGANEQFF
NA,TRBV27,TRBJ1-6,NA,TGTGCCAGCAGTGGGCATCACAATTCACCCCTCCACTTT,CASSGHHNSPLHF
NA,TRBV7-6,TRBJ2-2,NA,TGTGCCAGCCTCCTAGGGGCCGGGGAGCTGTTTTTT,CASLLGAGELFF
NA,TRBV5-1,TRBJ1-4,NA,TGCGCCAGCAGCTCGGAGGGGGCAACTAATGAAAAACTGTTTTTT,CASSSEGATNEKLFF
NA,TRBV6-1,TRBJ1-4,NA,TGTGCCAGCAGTGAGAACAGCCTGGGGAATGAAAAACTGTTTTTT,CASSENSLGNEKLFF
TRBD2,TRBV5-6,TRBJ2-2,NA,TGTGCCAGCAGCCCTGGGACTAGCGGGAGGGATAGGAACACCGGGGAGCTGTTTTTT,CASSPGTSGRDRNTGELFF